Listed here is a single TCR beta chain. Libraries were prepared by immunoSEQ multiplex PCR; TCRdb keeps only in-frame clonotypes and omits some of them. The table has about 160,000 clones, 94% seen once; the top ten hold about 8.5%. This sample was included in a study of control samples from healthy donors and cancer patients. This CDR3 region has 14 residues. V shed 5 bases and J 4 bases; nucleotides not matched to a gene: 6. Germline lookup yields CDR1 MNHEY and CDR2 SVGEGT. The receptor was derived from a woman in her 40s in good health. The chain couples TRBV6-2 or TRBV6-3 to TRBJ1-1, with 8 bases lining up with TRBD1. The sample comprised blood. For the CDR3, the DNA is TGTGCCAGCAGTCAGGGACAGGTGGCCACTGAAGCTTTCTTT. As protein: CASSQGQVATEAFF.